What follows are 31 T cell receptor beta chains derived from one specimen sequenced in a study of T cells in Graves' hyperthyroidism and ophthalmopathy (dated by TCRdb to the late 2010s). Libraries were built with multiplex PCR. The listed sequencing device is Illumina HiSeq 2000. The TCR beta CDR3 regions were amplified from RNA transcripts. For the first round of RT-PCR on the TCR CDR3, the HTBI primer set was used together with the Qiagen OneStep RT-PCR kit. Starting from the raw public reads, TCRdb applied fastp trimming at Q25, assembled clones with MiXCR and retained in-frame beta chains. Rows with one shared CDR3 protein collapse into an entry with the most common genes and DNA. The sample records approximately 630,000 distinct CDR3 sequences, roughly 17% of which are singletons. The ten largest clones capture 3.5% to 4% of the sample. Source material: blood. The receptors here all came from a woman aged 30 to 39 with Graves' hyperthyroidism.

This clonotype was counted a few times. V is TRBV11-2 and J is TRBJ1-5, with TRBD1 matching over 8 bases. The CDR3 sequence is 15 residues long. V dropped 3 bases and J dropped 6; count of bases not matched to a gene: 7. From germline, CDR1 is SGHAT and CDR2 FQNNGV. CDR3 bases: TGTGCCAGCAGCTTCGCAGGGGGCGCCGGTCAGCCCCAGCATTTT. Translation gives CASSFAGGAGQPQHF. Full variable domain (remainder filled in from reference TRBV11-2 and TRBJ1-5): EAGVAQSPRYKIIEKRQSVAFWCNPISGHATLYWYQQILGQGPKLLIQFQNNGVVDDSQLPKDRFSAERLKGVDSTLKIQPAKLEDSAVYLCASSFAGGAGQPQHFGDGTRLSIL.

V usage is TRBV5-5 and J usage is TRBJ2-7; unclear D gene. Per the germline V gene, CDR1 is SGHKS and CDR2 is YYEKEE (reference sequence). This CDR3 is built from 15 residues. V was trimmed by 0 bases and J by 0 bases, leaving 10 bases between them. This CDR3 is CASSLGPPPSYEQYF. The DNA of the CDR3 is TGTGCCAGCAGCTTGGGCCCTCCGCCCTCCTACGAGCAGTACTTC. The full variable domain, with the rest looked up from reference TRBV5-5 and TRBJ2-7, is DAGVTQSPTHLIKTRGQQVTLRCSPISGHKSVSWYQQVLGQGPQFIFQYYEKEERGRGNFPDRFSARQFPNYSSELNVNALLLGDSALYLCASSLGPPPSYEQYFGPGTRLTVT.

This clonotype has just a few counts. V is TRBV13 and J is TRBJ2-3; 8 nucleotides agree with TRBD1. Losses at the gene ends were 2 bases for V and 4 bases for J; bases not matched to a gene: 8. Looked up from germline, CDR1 is PRHDT and CDR2 is FYEKMQ (reference sequence). The CDR3 loop spans 16 amino acids. CDR3 DNA sequence: TGTGCCAGCAGCTTACTTGGACAGGGTAGTGCAGATACGCAGTATTTT. Its protein is CASSLLGQGSADTQYF.

This chain links TRBV3-1 with TRBJ2-5; 10 bases fit TRBD1. The length of the CDR3 is 17 residues. Germline CDR1 reads LGHDT; CDR2 reads YNNKEL (reference sequence). With 4 bases clipped from V and 5 bases from J, the junction kept 13 bases outside the gene matches. Written as DNA, the CDR3 is TGTGCCAGCAGCCCCCGGACAGGGGGTATGTTAGAGGAGACCCAGTACTTC. The encoded protein is CASSPRTGGMLEETQYF.

On this clonotype: One end of the junction varies from germline; a read error may be responsible. The chain recombines TRBV13 with TRBJ1-4; a weak D match, TRBD1 (5 bases). The CDR3 extends over 14 amino acids. Germline CDR1 reads PRHDT; CDR2 reads FYEKMQ (reference sequence). The CDR3 DNA follows: TGTGCCGGCAGCTTAAGGGGCTATAATGAAAAACTGTTTTTT. This codes for CAGSLRGYNEKLFF.

At least ten counts were recorded for this clonotype. This sequence joins TRBV6-2 or TRBV6-3 and TRBJ1-1; 7 bases align to TRBD1. Germline assignment: CDR1 MNHEY and CDR2 SVGEGT. With 6 bases clipped from V and 1 base from J, the junction kept 5 bases outside the gene matches. The CDR3 is 14 amino acids. The CDR3 region is CASSQGQTNTEAFF. The CDR3 region has the DNA TGTGCCAGCAGCCAGGGACAGACGAACACTGAAGCTTTCTTT.

The genes are TRBV13 and TRBJ1-5; D may be TRBD1 (5 bases). Germline CDR1 reads PRHDT; CDR2 reads FYEKMQ (reference sequence). The CDR3 runs to 12 residues. Deletions cut 6 bases from V and 11 bases from J, with 14 bases between. The CDR3 DNA reads TGTGCCAGCAGTTTTGGGACCCACTCCCAGCATTTT. Translated: CASSFGTHSQHF.

DNA of the CDR3: TGCGCCAGCAGCAGAAATGGGACAGGGGAAGAGACCCAGTACTTC. Its translation is CASSRNGTGEETQYF. The chain has TRBV5-1 and TRBJ2-5; 10 bases agree with TRBD1. Germline V gene sequence: CDR1 SGHRS, CDR2 YFSETQ. The V and J ends lost 4 bases and 3 bases, in that order; junction bases with no gene match: 6. The CDR3 extends over 15 amino acids.

In this sample, this clonotype turned up many times. This rearrangement joins TRBV6-1 to TRBJ1-5; 10 nucleotides line up with TRBD1. The CDR3 totals 16 residues. Germline V gene data show CDR1 as MNHNS and CDR2 as SASEGT. V trimming: 6 bases; J trimming: 0 bases; junction bases outside the gene matches: 5. The CDR3 bases are TGTGCCAGCAGGGGACAGGGGCGGTATAGCAATCAGCCCCAGCATTTT. It translates to CASRGQGRYSNQPQHF.

The table lists this clonotype with many counts. The rearrangement links TRBV7-2 to TRBJ2-3; D possibly corresponds to TRBD2 (6 bases). Germline lookup yields CDR1 SGHTA and CDR2 FQGNSA. V was pared by 5 bases and J by 2 bases, with 17 bases between. The CDR3 is 16 residues long. CDR3 coding DNA: TGTGCCAGCAGCCCGGGACTCGCTTCGATCACAGATACGCAGTATTTT. This encodes CASSPGLASITDTQYF.

This clonotype was counted ten times or more. The chain has TRBV6-1 and TRBJ1-5, with D possibly matching TRBD1 (5 bases). The CDR3 is made up of 18 amino acids. Germline values: CDR1 MNHNS, CDR2 SASEGT. V shed 7 bases and J shed 2 bases, with 24 bases lying between them. The CDR3 reads CASKRGTLEVLGNQPQHF. In nucleotides, the CDR3 is TGTGCCAGCAAGAGAGGGACCCTGGAAGTTCTCGGCAATCAGCCCCAGCATTTT.

This clonotype was seen more than once but under ten times. The rearrangement links TRBV20-1 to TRBJ1-5, with D possibly being TRBD1 (5 bases). The CDR3 runs 13 residues. Germline loops: CDR1 DFQATT, CDR2 SNEGSKA (reference sequence). With 6 bases removed from V and 3 bases from J, the gap between germline ends came to 12 bases. CDR3 protein: CSAWDGYNQPQHF. DNA of the CDR3: TGCAGTGCCTGGGACGGATACAATCAGCCCCAGCATTTT.

This clonotype was seen a handful of times. The chain joins TRBV19 to TRBJ2-7, with D unresolved. V was pared by 5 bases and J by 0 bases, with 11 bases between. The germline gives CDR1 LNHDA, CDR2 SQIVND (reference sequence). CDR3 length: 14 residues. As DNA, the CDR3 is TGTGCCAGTAGTGGTTCAGGCTACTCCTACGAGCAGTACTTC. Encoded protein: CASSGSGYSYEQYF.

This clonotype came up many times. The CDR3 sequence: CASSDRLDVSNQPQHF. The CDR3 DNA reads TGTGCCAGCAGTGACAGACTGGACGTGAGCAATCAGCCCCAGCATTTT. The rearrangement links TRBV2 to TRBJ1-5; D not certain. Germline V gene lookup returns CDR1 SNHLY and CDR2 FYNNEI. This CDR3 has 16 amino acids. Trimming cost V 3 bases and J 1 base, with 13 bases left between them.

This clonotype has a count of ten or more. J is TRBJ1-1 and V is TRBV6-2 or TRBV6-3; TRBD1 matches at 7 bases. CDR3 length equals 14 residues. CDR1 is MNHEY, CDR2 SVGEGT, per germline. V trimming: 4 bases; J trimming: 11 bases; junction bases outside the gene matches: 13. The CDR3, as DNA: TGTGCCAGCAGTTCCCCGTATCAGGGGGAAAGGGCTTTCTTT. Its translation: CASSSPYQGERAFF.

The CDR3 reads CSANPWTGTGANVLTF. Here the CDR3 DNA reads TGCAGTGCCAATCCTTGGACAGGGACTGGGGCCAACGTCCTGACTTTC. The genes are TRBV20-1 and TRBJ2-6; TRBD1 aligns across 8 bases. The CDR3 length is 16 residues. Germline V gene data show CDR1 as DFQATT and CDR2 as SNEGSKA (reference sequence). Trimming cost V 6 bases and J 2 bases; bases outside gene matches: 9.

Many counts were recorded for this clonotype. V and J are TRBV15 and TRBJ2-7; D not resolved. Germline V CDR1 and CDR2: LNHNV, YYDKDF (reference sequence). V lost 0 bases and J 4 bases, leaving 10 bases between the germline ends. The CDR3 length is 14 residues. CDR3 nucleotide sequence: TGTGCCACCAGCAGAGAATCAGGAAGGTACGAGCAGTACTTC. It codes for CATSRESGRYEQYF.

This clonotype was seen repeatedly, ten times or more. This sequence joins TRBV28 and TRBJ1-2, with a tentative D call TRBD1 (5 bases). The CDR3 length is 16 residues. The V and J ends lost 4 bases and 5 bases respectively, with 20 bases between them. Germline CDR1 is MDHEN and CDR2 is SYDVKM. CDR3: CASSYTGTAVPYGYTF. The CDR3 coding sequence is TGTGCCAGCAGTTATACCGGGACGGCGGTCCCTTATGGCTACACCTTC.

This clonotype occurred many times. This chain joins TRBV15 and TRBJ2-3, with 12 bases that match TRBD2. V was pared by 0 bases and J by 0 bases, with 1 base of the junction left unmatched. This CDR3 has 17 residues. Per the germline V gene, CDR1 is LNHNV and CDR2 is YYDKDF (reference sequence). CDR3 in amino acids: CATSRDGTSGSTDTQYF. Here the CDR3 DNA reads TGTGCCACCAGCAGAGATGGGACTAGCGGGAGCACAGATACGCAGTATTTT.

The sample holds many counts of this clonotype. The rearrangement uses TRBV5-1 and TRBJ2-2; the D gene is possibly TRBD2 (5 bases). The CDR3 loop spans 15 amino acids. CDR1 SGHRS and CDR2 YFSETQ come from the germline V gene. The germline V and J ends were trimmed by 0 bases and 4 bases, with 10 bases remaining between them. The CDR3 region has the DNA TGCGCCAGCAGCTTGGTTACGGGAAGCACCGGGGAGCTGTTTTTT. Translation: CASSLVTGSTGELFF.

CDR3 amino acids: CATSDPGLAGVNEQFF. The CDR3 DNA follows: TGTGCCACCAGTGATCCGGGACTAGCGGGAGTCAATGAGCAGTTCTTC. V and J are TRBV24-1 and TRBJ2-1; 14 bases match TRBD2. CDR3 length: 16 residues. Germline V gene data show CDR1 as KGHDR and CDR2 as SFDVKD. Trimming removed 3 bases from V and 6 bases from J; junction bases left unmatched: 3.

This clonotype has ten or more counts. The V and J genes are TRBV28 and TRBJ2-7; D unclear. CDR1 MDHEN and CDR2 SYDVKM come from the germline V gene. V dropped 6 bases and J dropped 2 bases, with 14 bases sitting between them. This CDR3 contains 14 residues. The CDR3 reads CASSPRLNTYEQYF. In DNA form, the CDR3 reads TGTGCCAGCAGCCCTCGACTTAACACCTACGAGCAGTACTTC.

This clonotype has ten or more counts. The V call is TRBV7-2, the J call TRBJ2-1, with D uncertain. This CDR3 comprises 16 residues. Germline V gives CDR1 SGHTA, CDR2 FQGNSA. With 0 bases removed from V and 0 bases from J, the gap between germline ends came to 9 bases. For the CDR3, the DNA is TGTGCCAGCAGCTTAGCAAGGCGAAACTCCTACAATGAGCAGTTCTTC. It is translated as CASSLARRNSYNEQFF.

There are many counts of this clonotype. J is TRBJ2-3 and V is TRBV7-9, with 7 nucleotides matching TRBD2. The junction had 2 bases not matched to a gene; V was cut back by 2 bases and J by 3 bases. The CDR3 covers 14 residues. CDR1 and CDR2 from the germline V gene are SEHNR and FQNEAQ (reference sequence). In DNA form, the CDR3 reads TGTGCCAGCAGCTTATGGCGGGAGACAGATACGCAGTATTTT. Amino acid sequence: CASSLWRETDTQYF. Looking up the rest from reference TRBV7-9 and TRBJ2-3 gives the full variable domain: DTGVSQNPRHKITKRGQNVTFRCDPISEHNRLYWYRQTLGQGPEFLTYFQNEAQLEKSRLLSDRFSAERPKGSFSTLEIQRTEQGDSAMYLCASSLWRETDTQYFGPGTRLTVL.

This clonotype appeared many times. The J gene is TRBJ1-2, the V gene TRBV20-1; D not resolved. This CDR3 comprises 14 residues. From germline, CDR1 is DFQATT and CDR2 SNEGSKA (reference sequence). Trimming left V 0 bases short and J 4 bases short, with 12 bases between. CDR3 sequence reads: CSARDFRVSYGYTF. The CDR3 coding sequence is TGCAGTGCTAGAGATTTTCGGGTGTCCTATGGCTACACCTTC.

Many counts were recorded for this clonotype. This chain uses TRBV28 with TRBJ2-1, with TRBD2 matching over 9 bases. The CDR3 is made up of 13 amino acids. Germline CDR1 MDHEN, CDR2 SYDVKM. Germline trimming cut 8 bases from V and 7 bases from J; bases unmatched to any gene: 6. CDR3 sequence (DNA): TGTGCCAGCGATCCTAGCGGGGAGAATGAGCAGTTCTTC. This gives the protein CASDPSGENEQFF.

This clonotype was seen ten or more times. The chain joins TRBV2 to TRBJ2-1; TRBD2 might be the D (5 bases). Germline loops: CDR1 SNHLY, CDR2 FYNNEI. CDR3 size: 14 residues. With 7 bases removed from V and 6 bases from J, the gap between germline ends came to 16 bases. CDR3 nucleotide sequence: TGTGCCAGCATGCCGAGGGTCCCGGGCAATGAGCAGTTCTTC. Translation: CASMPRVPGNEQFF.

The chain couples TRBV15 to TRBJ2-1; 7 nucleotides align to TRBD2. CDR1 is LNHNV and CDR2 is YYDKDF in the germline V gene (reference sequence). V shed 5 bases and J 4 bases; nucleotides not matched to a gene: 11. This CDR3 is built from 16 residues. The CDR3 nucleotides are TGTGCCACCAGCCCGAAGGCGGCTAGCGGATACAATGAGCAGTTCTTC. As protein: CATSPKAASGYNEQFF.

This clonotype was picked up a small number of times. The rearrangement links TRBV5-8 to TRBJ1-2; 8 bases line up with TRBD1. The germline CDR1 and CDR2 sequences are SGHTS and YDEGEE. Trimming at V came to 3 bases and at J to 3 bases, leaving 4 bases not matched to a gene. The CDR3 runs to 14 residues. The CDR3: CASSWTGFDYGYTF. The CDR3 DNA reads as TGTGCCAGCAGCTGGACAGGGTTTGACTATGGCTACACCTTC.

V gene TRBV3-1 combines with J gene TRBJ2-3, with 8 nucleotides matching TRBD2. The germline CDR1 and CDR2 sequences are LGHDT and YNNKEL (reference sequence). The length of the CDR3 is 16 residues. The V and J ends lost 1 base and 0 bases, in that order; junction bases with no gene match: 3. The CDR3 sequence is CASSQGPGGSTDTQYF. The CDR3 DNA reads as TGTGCCAGCAGCCAAGGACCGGGAGGGAGCACAGATACGCAGTATTTT.

The rearrangement uses TRBV5-1 and TRBJ1-2, with D unclear. The CDR3 covers 13 residues. Looked up from germline, CDR1 is SGHRS and CDR2 is YFSETQ. V shed 0 bases and J shed 4 bases, with 7 bases lying between them. This CDR3 reads CASSLGPIYGYTF. The CDR3 DNA follows: TGCGCCAGCAGCTTGGGACCCATCTATGGCTACACCTTC.